The sequence of this TCR beta chain was determined in a study of human T cells and chemical hapten exposure. Study-level background: Patients, predominantly female, presented with alopecia areata, totalis or universalis.

MiXCR, applied by TCRdb to the RACE reads, yields one record per CDR3 protein. The sample carries more than 70,000 distinct CDR3 sequences, 12% recorded once. There are 13 residues in the CDR3. Germline assignment: CDR1 SGHAT and CDR2 FQDESV (reference sequence). The germline V and J ends were trimmed by 2 bases and 6 bases, with 9 bases remaining between them. Stated time point: patch test 1, 2 weeks after DPC sensitization. Treatment noted: therapeutic diphenylcyclopropenone sensitization with weekly scalp DPC. The rearrangement joins TRBV11-1 to TRBJ2-3; unclear D gene. The receptor comes from a woman aged 60 to 75 with alopecia areata. Some clones in this sample may be carry-over from other donors' samples. The starting material was whole blood, obtained in connection with sensitization to the hapten diphenylcyclopropenone (DPC). The CDR3 protein is CASSLRKMDTQYF. CDR3 sequence (DNA): TGTGCCAGCAGCTTACGGAAGATGGATACGCAGTATTTT.